These 24 T cell receptor beta chains came from one sample sequenced in a study of PD-1 blockade in classical Hodgkin lymphoma. Method: immunoSEQ multiplex PCR; TCRdb's copy keeps in-frame clones and lacks some. The sample contains 20,000 to 25,000 clones, roughly 94% of which appear only once. Time point reported: newly diagnosed, previously untreated cHL patient sample. Input material: peripheral blood mononuclear cells (PBMCs). The receptors here all came from a human donor with classical Hodgkin lymphoma.

The rearrangement uses TRBV7-2 and TRBJ2-7; TRBD2 aligns across 13 bases. Germline V gives CDR1 SGHTA, CDR2 FQGNSA. The CDR3 consists of 16 residues. V shed 3 bases, J shed 2 bases, and the junction held 4 bases outside the gene matches. CDR3 in amino acids: CASSFGLAGATYEQYF. Written as DNA, the CDR3 is TGTGCCAGCAGCTTCGGACTAGCGGGGGCGACCTACGAGCAGTACTTC.

V and J are TRBV5-6 and TRBJ2-7; D possibly corresponds to TRBD1 (6 bases). Germline V gene lookup returns CDR1 SGHDT and CDR2 YYEEEE. The length of the CDR3 is 18 residues. V gave up 3 bases and J gave up 2 bases, with 24 bases separating them. The CDR3 DNA reads TGTGCCAGCAGCTCGGCCGGGACACTCGAAGGGCCTACCTACGAGCAGTACTTC. It is translated as CASSSAGTLEGPTYEQYF.

The V and J genes are TRBV6-4 and TRBJ2-6; 7 bases are shared with TRBD1. V lost 6 bases to trimming and J lost 2 bases; unmatched junction nucleotides: 7. Germline V lookup: CDR1 MRHNA, CDR2 SNTAGT. There are 16 residues in the CDR3. The CDR3 sequence is CASSAETGAGANVLTF. CDR3 DNA sequence: TGTGCCAGCAGCGCCGAAACAGGGGCTGGGGCCAACGTCCTGACTTTC.

The chain combines TRBV7-6 with TRBJ2-3, with TRBD2 matching 11 bases. Trimming took 1 base from V and 5 from J; bases not matched to a gene: 2. The CDR3 contains 15 residues. CDR1 and CDR2 from the germline V gene are SGHVS and FNYEAQ. The CDR3 protein is CASSLVSGGVDTQYF. The DNA for the CDR3 is TGTGCCAGCAGCTTAGTTAGCGGGGGGGTAGATACGCAGTATTTT.

This chain connects TRBV19 to TRBJ1-2; no clear D. V lost 3 bases, J lost 10 bases, and 15 bases lay in between. The CDR3 covers 13 residues. The germline CDR1 and CDR2 sequences are LNHDA and SQIVND (reference sequence). The CDR3 reads CASSIQPGRLYTF. The CDR3, as DNA: TGTGCCAGTAGTATCCAGCCAGGACGTCTCTACACCTTC.

J is TRBJ1-1 and V is TRBV28; no reliable D call. This CDR3 has 14 residues. Deletions cut 2 bases from V and 1 base from J, with 8 bases between. Germline V gives CDR1 MDHEN, CDR2 SYDVKM. The CDR3: CASSLAPGNTEAFF. In DNA, the CDR3 is TGTGCCAGCAGTTTAGCCCCGGGGAACACTGAAGCTTTCTTT.

The chain couples TRBV5-6 to TRBJ2-1; 7 nucleotides align to TRBD2. Germline V lookup: CDR1 SGHDT, CDR2 YYEEEE. The CDR3 is made up of 16 amino acids. The junction had 11 bases not matched to a gene; V was cut back by 6 bases and J by 2 bases. The DNA of the CDR3 is TGTGCCAGCAACCTGTGGACTAGACGCCCCTACAATGAGCAGTTCTTC. Its protein is CASNLWTRRPYNEQFF.

The chain joins TRBV19 to TRBJ2-7; 9 nucleotides match TRBD1. Germline V lookup: CDR1 LNHDA, CDR2 SQIVND (reference sequence). The CDR3 is 16 amino acids. The V segment lost 1 base and the J segment 6 bases; nucleotides outside the gene matches: 10. In nucleotides, the CDR3 is TGTGCCAGTAGTATAGCCAGGACAGGGGCGCTTTTCGAGCAGTACTTC. It encodes CASSIARTGALFEQYF.

The rearrangement uses TRBV28 and TRBJ1-6; D remains ambiguous. Germline lookup yields CDR1 MDHEN and CDR2 SYDVKM. Trimming stripped 7 bases from V and 2 bases from J, with 6 bases between. This CDR3 comprises 13 residues. CDR3 sequence: CASTPPYNSPLHF. The CDR3 DNA reads TGTGCCAGCACGCCGCCCTATAATTCACCCCTCCACTTT.

V and J are TRBV7-7 and TRBJ2-2; 7 positions match TRBD1. V shed 5 bases and J 8 bases; nucleotides not matched to a gene: 5. Germline CDR1 reads SSHAT; CDR2 reads FNYEAQ (reference sequence). CDR3 length: 13 amino acids. CDR3 residues: CASSLDRFGELFF. Here the CDR3 DNA reads TGTGCCAGCAGCCTGGACAGGTTTGGGGAGCTGTTTTTT.

This chain connects TRBV5-8 to TRBJ2-1; TRBD1 aligns across 12 bases. Germline V gives CDR1 SGHTS, CDR2 YDEGEE. V was clipped by 4 bases and J by 9 bases; unmatched bases: 11. The CDR3 is made up of 16 amino acids. The CDR3 region has the DNA TGTGCCAGCAGCAGGGTCAGGGACAGGGGGCGCGGTGAGCAGTTCTTC. It yields the protein CASSRVRDRGRGEQFF.

The chain has TRBV5-1 and TRBJ2-1, with 12 bases identical to TRBD2. Germline CDR1 reads SGHRS; CDR2 reads YFSETQ. The CDR3 extends over 18 amino acids. With 4 bases clipped from V and 1 base from J, the junction kept 9 bases outside the gene matches. CDR3 DNA: TGCGCCAGCAGCGCCCCCCCCCTAGCGGGGGGGTCCTACAATGAGCAGTTCTTC. Amino acids: CASSAPPLAGGSYNEQFF. Variable domain in full (rest from reference TRBV5-1 and TRBJ2-1): KAGVTQTPRYLIKTRGQQVTLSCSPISGHRSVSWYQQTPGQGLQFLFEYFSETQRNKGNFPGRFSGRQFSNSRSEMNVSTLELGDSALYLCASSAPPLAGGSYNEQFFGPGTRLTVL.

This sequence joins TRBV5-6 and TRBJ2-5; the D is unclear. CDR1 and CDR2 from the germline V gene are SGHDT and YYEEEE. The CDR3 is 13 amino acids. V was clipped by 2 bases and J by 5 bases, with 10 bases between them. DNA for the CDR3: TGTGCCAGCAGCTTCGCCCGGTGGGAGACCCAGTACTTC. Translating gives CASSFARWETQYF.

The rearrangement uses TRBV30 and TRBJ1-2; TRBD1 matches 10 bases. The CDR3 has 14 residues. The germline V gene has CDR1 GTSNPN and CDR2 SVGIG (reference sequence). The V and J ends lost 8 bases and 3 bases, in that order; junction bases with no gene match: 9. The CDR3 region has the DNA TGTGCCACCGGGACAGGGGTATATGACTATGGCTACACCTTC. It encodes CATGTGVYDYGYTF.

The chain recombines TRBV6-1 with TRBJ1-1; maybe TRBD1 (5 bases). Germline CDR1 reads MNHNS; CDR2 reads SASEGT. The CDR3 spans 12 residues. The V end lost 6 bases, the J end lost 6 bases, and 11 bases lay between the germline ends. The CDR3 coding sequence is TGTGCCAGCAGACAGGTGATTCCTGAAGCTTTCTTT. As protein: CASRQVIPEAFF.

This rearrangement joins TRBV5-1 to TRBJ2-7, with D maybe TRBD1 (6 bases). Per germline, CDR1 SGHRS and CDR2 YFSETQ. This CDR3 comprises 15 residues. Between the trimmed V and J ends, which lost 4 bases and 2 bases, there was a span of 16 bases. The CDR3 is CASSPRDKGTYEQYF. The CDR3 region has the DNA TGCGCCAGCAGCCCCCGGGACAAGGGGACCTACGAGCAGTACTTC. The full variable domain, its missing parts supplied by reference TRBV5-1 and TRBJ2-7, is KAGVTQTPRYLIKTRGQQVTLSCSPISGHRSVSWYQQTPGQGLQFLFEYFSETQRNKGNFPGRFSGRQFSNSRSEMNVSTLELGDSALYLCASSPRDKGTYEQYFGPGTRLTVT.

This clone was picked up one time. V usage is TRBV5-6 and J usage is TRBJ2-5; perhaps TRBD2 as D (5 bases). The CDR3 is 16 amino acids. Trimming took off 2 bases at V and 1 base at J, with 15 bases between the two ends. Germline values: CDR1 SGHDT, CDR2 YYEEEE. The CDR3 coding sequence is TGTGCCAGCAGCTTTCCGGGAACCTCGGGCCAAGAGACCCAGTACTTC. Its protein is CASSFPGTSGQETQYF.

The V and J genes are TRBV9 and TRBJ2-1; the match to TRBD2 covers 9 bases. The CDR3 is 16 amino acids. V dropped 0 bases and J dropped 0; count of bases not matched to a gene: 1. Germline V CDR1 and CDR2: SGDLS, YYNGEE. CDR3 DNA: TGTGCCAGCAGCGTAGGCGGGGGGGCCTCCTACAATGAGCAGTTCTTC. Protein sequence: CASSVGGGASYNEQFF.

The chain employs TRBV28 and TRBJ2-4; 9 bases map to TRBD1. The J segment lost 7 bases and the V segment lost 3 bases, leaving 10 bases of the junction unmatched. CDR1 and CDR2 (germline): MDHEN, SYDVKM. The CDR3 extends over 16 amino acids. CDR3 sequence: CASSFGPGTGKNIQYF. CDR3 sequence (DNA): TGTGCCAGCAGTTTTGGGCCTGGGACAGGGAAGAACATTCAGTACTTC.

The genes are TRBV7-6 and TRBJ2-2, with D perhaps being TRBD1 or TRBD2 (6 bases each). The CDR3 sequence is 16 residues long. In germline, CDR1 is SGHVS, CDR2 FNYEAQ. V gave up 2 bases and J gave up 5 bases, with 15 bases separating them. CDR3 bases: TGTGCCAGCAGCTTATTAACAGGAGGGGGAACCGGGGAGCTGTTTTTT. Its protein product is CASSLLTGGGTGELFF.

This chain joins TRBV7-6 and TRBJ2-5; 13 bases fit TRBD2. The CDR3 length is 19 residues. Unmatched junction bases numbered 11, after V lost 2 bases and J lost 2 bases. The germline gives CDR1 SGHVS, CDR2 FNYEAQ. The CDR3 DNA follows: TGTGCCAGCAGCTTAACCCGACTAGCGGGGGGCGGAGGGCAAGAGACCCAGTACTTC. Its protein is CASSLTRLAGGGGQETQYF.

This clone was seen a few times. The chain links TRBV7-8 to TRBJ1-1; D may be TRBD1 (6 bases). V was pared by 7 bases and J by 0 bases, with 18 bases between. The CDR3 sequence is 16 residues long. CDR1 is SGHVS, CDR2 FQNEAQ, per germline. In DNA, the CDR3 is TGTGCCAGCACCTACACGCGGGGGCCCATGAACACTGAAGCTTTCTTT. It encodes CASTYTRGPMNTEAFF. The complete variable domain, with remaining parts taken from reference TRBV7-8 and TRBJ1-1, reads GAGVSQSPRYKVAKRGQDVALRCDPISGHVSLFWYQQALGQGPEFLTYFQNEAQLDKSGLPSDRFFAERPEGSVSTLKIQRTQQEDSAVYLCASTYTRGPMNTEAFFGQGTRLTVV.

The CDR3 DNA reads TGTGCCATCACGGGTAGCGGGGCCCCAGATACGCAGTATTTT. Protein product: CAITGSGAPDTQYF. This chain joins TRBV10-3 and TRBJ2-3; TRBD2 matches at 8 bases. Losses at the gene ends were 7 bases for V and 4 bases for J; bases not matched to a gene: 7. Looked up from germline, CDR1 is ENHRY and CDR2 is SYGVKD. The length of the CDR3 is 14 residues.

The chain carries TRBV7-9 and TRBJ2-1, with D uncertain. The CDR3 runs 12 residues. The V end was cut by 5 bases, the J end by 8 bases, with 10 bases between. Germline-derived CDR1 and CDR2 are SEHNR and FQNEAQ (reference sequence). The DNA for the CDR3 is TGTGCCAGCAGCCCTGGCCCATATGAGCAGTTCTTC. Translated, it gives CASSPGPYEQFF. Full variable domain (missing parts from reference TRBV7-9 and TRBJ2-1): DTGVSQNPRHKITKRGQNVTFRCDPISEHNRLYWYRQTLGQGPEFLTYFQNEAQLEKSRLLSDRFSAERPKGSFSTLEIQRTEQGDSAMYLCASSPGPYEQFFGPGTRLTVL.